These T cell receptor beta chains were read from a single sample in a study of regulatory T cells in long-lasting Graves disease. TCRdb re-called the multiplex PCR reads with MiXCR, one entry per CDR3 protein. The table has roughly 530,000 distinct CDR3 sequences, roughly a sixth seen once; the top ten hold more than 20%. The data also belong to a second study, concerning T cells in Graves' hyperthyroidism and ophthalmopathy.

The input for sequencing was peripheral blood mononuclear cells (PBMCs), taken at new diagnosis, from a patient treated with antithyroid drugs. The receptors shown here come from a middle-aged woman with Graves disease. The CDR3 runs from the conserved cysteine through the conserved F or W. Each record gives: V gene, clone size, J gene, D gene, CDR3 protein, CDR3 DNA. The D gene is left open where the match is weak. Size tells how often a clone was seen (once, few, many) or the class of an expanded clone, and some rows leave it out.

>TRBV5-8|.|TRBJ2-2|TRBD2
CASKPRRLADSLGELFF
TGTGCCAGCAAACCCAGGCGACTAGCGGACAGCCTGGGGGAGCTGTTTTTT
>TRBV9|many|TRBJ1-4|.
CASERDEKLFF
TGTGCCAGCGAGAGGGATGAAAAACTGTTTTTT
>TRBV28|.|TRBJ2-1|.
CASSPSPRDSLTYNEQSF
TGTGCCAGCAGTCCTTCCCCGCGGGACTCTCTTACCTACAATGAGCAGTCCTTC
>TRBV15|many|TRBJ2-1|.
CATSRDRLPLAEQFF
TGTGCCACCAGCAGAGATCGACTGCCACTAGCAGAGCAGTTCTTC
>TRBV6-9|.|TRBJ1-4|.
CASSFTGRAEKLFF
TGTGCCAGCAGTTTCACAGGGAGGGCCGAAAAACTGTTTTTT
>TRBV11-2|many|TRBJ1-2|.
CASSFGGEANYGYTF
TGTGCCAGCAGCTTCGGGGGAGAAGCTAACTATGGCTACACCTTC
>TRBV5-1|few|TRBJ2-3|TRBD2
CASSSWTSGGKTDTQYF
TGCGCCAGCAGCTCCTGGACTAGCGGGGGGAAGACAGATACGCAGTATTTT
>TRBV11-2|many|TRBJ2-7|.
CASSSYFRGTYEQYF
TGTGCCAGCAGCTCCTATTTCCGGGGGACCTACGAGCAGTACTTC
>TRBV7-3|few|TRBJ2-2|.
CASRPGGSTGELFF
TGTGCCAGCCGCCCAGGGGGGAGCACCGGGGAGCTGTTTTTT
>TRBV20-1|few|TRBJ2-1|TRBD2
CSARPTSGTYNEQFF
TGCAGTGCCAGACCGACTAGCGGGACCTACAATGAGCAGTTCTTC
>TRBV11-2|many|TRBJ2-7|.
CASSLGGRGLYYEQYF
TGTGCCAGCAGCTTAGGAGGTCGGGGGCTCTACTACGAGCAGTACTTC
>TRBV27|.|TRBJ2-7|TRBD1
CARQTGGTYEQYF
TGTGCCAGGCAGACAGGGGGCACCTACGAGCAGTACTTC
>TRBV28|many|TRBJ2-1|.
CASSLSGEQFF
TGTGCCAGCAGTTTAAGCGGAGAGCAGTTCTTC
>TRBV3-1|many|TRBJ1-2|.
CASSRSGQKMVAGYTF
TGTGCCAGCAGCCGCTCGGGTCAAAAGATGGTTGCTGGCTACACCTTC
>TRBV10-3|few|TRBJ2-7|.
CAISTGTPSEQYF
TGTGCCATCAGTACCGGGACACCCTCCGAGCAGTACTTC
>TRBV6-2/TRBV6-3|.|TRBJ2-7|TRBD1
CASSSTGQTYEQYF
TGTGCCAGCAGTTCCACGGGACAGACCTACGAGCAGTACTTC
>TRBV6-5|.|TRBJ1-2|.
CASSSSGVANYGYTF
TGTGCCAGCAGTTCGTCAGGGGTAGCTAACTATGGCTACACCTTC
>TRBV12-3/TRBV12-4|.|TRBJ1-2|.
CASSLAHVPGYGYTF
TGTGCCAGCAGTTTAGCGCATGTCCCGGGCTATGGCTACACCTTC
>TRBV2|many|TRBJ1-1|TRBD1
CASTLDRGGTEAFF
TGTGCCAGCACCTTGGACAGGGGAGGAACTGAAGCTTTCTTT
>TRBV7-3|.|TRBJ1-1|TRBD1
CASNLIRGQGSTEAFF
TGTGCCAGCAACTTAATCAGGGGACAGGGTTCGACTGAAGCTTTCTTT
>TRBV6-1|many|TRBJ1-2|.
CASRRDNLFYTF
TGTGCCAGCAGAAGAGACAACCTGTTCTACACCTTC
>TRBV12-3/TRBV12-4|many|TRBJ2-2|.
CASSFGEYTGELFF
TGTGCCAGCAGTTTTGGAGAGTACACCGGGGAGCTGTTTTTT
>TRBV2|many|TRBJ1-1|.
CASSVADANTEAFF
TGTGCCAGCAGTGTAGCGGACGCAAATACTGAAGCTTTCTTT
>TRBV4-1|.|TRBJ1-5|.
CASSHLLVSQPQHF
TGCGCCAGCAGCCACCTTTTGGTGAGTCAGCCCCAGCATTTT
>TRBV28|many|TRBJ1-2|.
CASSFNGYGYTF
TGTGCCAGCAGTTTTAATGGTTACGGCTACACCTTC
>TRBV10-1|.|TRBJ1-1|.
CASSESGDRSRAFF
TGCGCCAGCAGTGAGTCGGGGGACCGCAGCCGGGCTTTCTTT
>TRBV7-3|.|TRBJ2-5|.
CASSSGTSLGETQYF
TGTGCCAGCAGCTCCGGGACCTCATTGGGAGAGACCCAGTACTTC
>TRBV25-1|many|TRBJ1-1|.
CASSTPVNTEAFF
TGTGCCAGCTCCACCCCGGTGAACACTGAAGCTTTCTTT
>TRBV12-3/TRBV12-4|many|TRBJ2-3|.
CASSLLGAGDTQYF
TGTGCCAGCAGTTTACTGGGGGCTGGGGATACGCAGTATTTT
>TRBV6-2/TRBV6-3|.|TRBJ1-4|.
CASSRTVATNEKLFF
TGTGCCAGCAGTAGAACCGTTGCAACTAATGAAAAACTGTTTTTT
>TRBV7-9|many|TRBJ1-4|.
CASSLGGPTNEKLFF
TGTGCCAGCAGCTTAGGAGGCCCAACTAATGAAAAACTGTTTTTT
>TRBV7-9|.|TRBJ2-1|TRBD2
CASSLARGGRDNEQFF
TGTGCCAGCAGCTTAGCACGGGGGGGGCGCGACAATGAGCAGTTCTTC
>TRBV2|many|TRBJ1-1|.
CASSTVWAGNTEAFF
TGTGCCAGCAGTACAGTGTGGGCGGGGAACACTGAAGCTTTCTTT
>TRBV7-6|many|TRBJ2-3|.
CASSPGWSTDTQYF
TGTGCCAGCAGCCCTGGGTGGAGCACAGATACGCAGTATTTT
>TRBV6-1|many|TRBJ1-1|.
CASGISRGIGTEAFF
TGTGCCAGCGGGATCTCAAGGGGGATAGGCACTGAAGCTTTCTTT
>TRBV4-1|few|TRBJ1-1|.
CASSQHIGRDTEAFF
TGCGCCAGCAGCCAACATATAGGACGGGACACTGAAGCTTTCTTT
>TRBV7-9|many|TRBJ1-2|TRBD1
CASSPTGLANYGYTF
TGTGCCAGCAGCCCGACAGGGTTAGCTAACTATGGCTACACCTTC
>TRBV10-3|.|TRBJ1-3|.
CAISEGTASGNTIYF
TGTGCCATCAGTGAAGGGACGGCCTCTGGAAACACCATATATTTT
>TRBV18|many|TRBJ1-5|.
CASSPAGGGSNQPQHF
TGTGCCAGCTCACCGGCCGGCGGAGGGAGCAATCAGCCCCAGCATTTT
>TRBV5-6|many|TRBJ1-1|.
CASSLVSGLEAFF
TGTGCCAGCAGCTTGGTTTCAGGACTTGAAGCTTTCTTT
>TRBV4-1|many|TRBJ1-1|.
CASSQRVGTEAFF
TGTGCCAGCAGCCAACGGGTTGGCACTGAAGCTTTCTTT
>TRBV5-1|.|TRBJ2-3|.
CASSLATGGGDTQYF
TGCGCCAGCAGCTTGGCCACCGGGGGTGGGGATACGCAGTATTTT
>TRBV5-1|.|TRBJ1-6|.
CASSPTLGSEPSPLHF
TGCGCCAGCAGCCCAACTTTGGGGAGCGAACCCTCACCCCTCCACTTT
>TRBV12-3/TRBV12-4|many|TRBJ2-2|TRBD2
CASGHGSGAPGELFF
TGTGCCAGCGGCCACGGTAGCGGGGCACCCGGGGAGCTGTTTTTT
>TRBV20-1|few|TRBJ1-2|.
CSASHYVNYGYTF
TGCAGTGCTAGCCACTACGTTAACTATGGCTACACCTTC
>TRBV13|many|TRBJ1-2|.
CASSLVGRKDYGYTF
TGTGCCAGCAGCTTAGTCGGCAGGAAAGACTATGGCTACACCTTC
>TRBV28|many|TRBJ1-6|TRBD1
CASSGQVKGLSPLHF
TGTGCCAGCAGTGGACAGGTTAAAGGTTTATCACCCCTCCACTTT
>TRBV3-1|many|TRBJ1-6|.
CASSQGAPRRSYNSPLHF
TGTGCCAGCAGCCAAGGGGCTCCTCGAAGATCCTATAATTCACCCCTCCACTTT
>TRBV9|many|TRBJ2-3|TRBD2
CASSLRTSGAQDTQYF
TGTGCCAGCAGCTTAAGGACTAGCGGGGCTCAAGATACGCAGTATTTT
>TRBV14|many|TRBJ2-3|.
CASSQPVTDTQYF
TGTGCCAGCAGCCAACCCGTCACAGATACGCAGTATTTT
>TRBV18|few|TRBJ2-3|TRBD2
CASSPPDRGGAVDTQYF
TGTGCCAGCTCACCACCGGACCGCGGGGGGGCCGTAGATACGCAGTATTTT
>TRBV5-1|few|TRBJ1-4|.
CASSSALWGNNEKLFF
TGCGCCAGCAGCTCCGCCCTATGGGGAAATAATGAAAAACTGTTTTTT
>TRBV20-1|many|TRBJ2-5|TRBD1
CSARNFDRAAGETQYF
TGCAGTGCTAGAAACTTCGACAGGGCCGCAGGAGAGACCCAGTACTTC
>TRBV20-1|.|TRBJ2-3|TRBD2
CSARVAGGSTDTQYF
TGCAGTGCTAGGGTAGCGGGGGGGAGCACAGATACGCAGTATTTT
>TRBV7-2|few|TRBJ2-2|TRBD2
CASSLVSGGARGELFF
TGTGCCAGCAGCTTAGTGTCCGGGGGGGCCCGCGGGGAGCTGTTTTTT
>TRBV6-2/TRBV6-3|many|TRBJ1-1|TRBD1
CASSWDRWNTEAFF
TGTGCCAGCAGCTGGGACAGGTGGAACACTGAAGCTTTCTTT
>TRBV6-5|many|TRBJ2-7|TRBD2
CASSYYGGEYEQYF
TGTGCCAGCAGTTACTATGGGGGGGAATACGAGCAGTACTTC
>TRBV12-3/TRBV12-4|many|TRBJ1-5|.
CASSSDLQPQHF
TGTGCCAGCAGCTCGGATCTTCAGCCCCAGCATTTT
>TRBV2|many|TRBJ2-3|.
CASTMSGTSTDTQYF
TGTGCCAGCACAATGAGCGGAACTAGCACAGATACGCAGTATTTT